This TCR beta chain stems from a study of control samples from healthy donors and cancer patients. The germline gives CDR1 LGHDT, CDR2 YNNKEL (reference sequence). This CDR3 has 17 amino acids. V lost 3 bases, J lost 1 base, and 16 bases lay in between. Sequencing used immunoSEQ multiplex PCR; TCRdb keeps in-frame clones, though not all of them. The data contain approximately 50,000 clones, 70% to 90% of them singletons. The source is a woman aged 60-75 years with lung cancer. The rearrangement joins TRBV3-1 (or the pseudogene TRBV3-2) to TRBJ1-3, with D uncertain. Sequenced sample: PBMCs. This chain's CDR3 is CASSHLGARSSGNTIYF. The DNA for the CDR3 is TGTGCCAGCAGCCATTTAGGAGCTAGGAGTTCTGGAAACACCATATATTTT.